A selection of T cell receptor beta chains follows, all from one sample in a study of blood T cell repertoires in COVID-19. The repertoire was sequenced with immunoSEQ multiplex PCR; TCRdb's copy has only in-frame clones and lacks some. The data show 100,000 to 150,000 clones, approximately 86% seen once. The sample taken for sequencing was PBMCs or T cells enriched from blood (not recorded which). The receptors were sampled from a woman aged 45 to 65 who had recovered from COVID-19. Each CDR3 is given with its conserved first and last residue. D genes are given only for firm matches. The size entry is marked missing in some rows and otherwise reads once, few, many or a size class.

>TRBJ2-7|NA|NA|TRBV12-3/TRBV12-4
CASSPLLGPKYF
TGTGCCAGCAGCCCCCTCCTGGGGCCCAAGTACTTC
>TRBJ1-4|NA|NA|TRBV3-1/TRBV3-2
CASSRGRPTNEKLFF
TGTGCCAGCAGCAGGGGCCGTCCAACTAATGAAAAACTGTTTTTT
>TRBJ1-6|NA|NA|TRBV6-5
CASSGRVENNSPLHF
TGTGCCAGCTCTGGCAGGGTGGAGAATAATTCACCCCTCCACTTT
>TRBJ1-1|NA|NA|TRBV6-5
CASSLQGRDTEAFF
TGTGCCAGCAGTCTACAGGGAAGGGACACTGAAGCTTTCTTT
>TRBJ2-1|TRBD1|NA|TRBV11-2
CASSEYGQGDEQFF
TGTGCCAGCAGCGAATACGGACAGGGAGATGAGCAGTTCTTC
>TRBJ1-1|NA|NA|TRBV5-1
CASSSPGGRTEAFF
TGCGCCAGCAGCTCACCCGGGGGGAGAACTGAAGCTTTCTTT
>TRBJ2-6|NA|NA|TRBV19
CASSIGGLDSFSGANVLTF
TGTGCCAGTAGTATAGGTGGGTTGGACAGTTTCTCTGGGGCCAACGTCCTGACTTTC
>TRBJ1-3|NA|NA|TRBV4-1
CASSRLLAGIVSGNTIYF
TGCGCCAGCAGCCGGTTGCTTGCGGGGATTGTTTCTGGAAACACCATATATTTT
>TRBJ1-1|TRBD1|NA|TRBV5-1
CASSLAPTGGTEAFF
TGCGCCAGCAGCTTGGCCCCCACAGGGGGGACTGAAGCTTTCTTT
>TRBJ1-5|NA|NA|TRBV5-6
CASTLWGGGQPQHF
TGTGCCAGCACCCTATGGGGGGGTGGTCAGCCCCAGCATTTT
>TRBJ1-1|NA|once|TRBV6-5
CASRSDRPIIAAFF
TGTGCCAGCAGGAGCGACAGGCCCATCATCGCGGCTTTCTTT
>TRBJ2-4|NA|NA|TRBV7-2
CASSTTGHIQYF
TGTGCCAGCAGCACTACAGGGCACATTCAGTACTTC
>TRBJ1-5|TRBD1|NA|TRBV2
CASSGGPTGRNQPQHF
TGTGCCAGCAGTGGCGGACCGACAGGGCGCAATCAGCCCCAGCATTTT
>TRBJ1-1|NA|once|TRBV6-1
CASSEATGNTEAFF
TGTGCCAGCAGTGAAGCGACAGGTAACACTGAAGCTTTCTTT
>TRBJ1-2|NA|NA|TRBV5-6
CASRRAFNYGYTF
TGTGCCAGCAGGCGGGCCTTTAACTATGGCTACACCTTC
>TRBJ1-3|NA|NA|TRBV7-9
CASSLVSGFENTIYF
TGTGCCAGCAGCTTAGTCTCGGGGTTCGAAAACACCATATATTTT
>TRBJ1-1|NA|NA|TRBV5-6
CASSLVGRMNTEAFF
TGTGCCAGCAGCTTGGTTGGGAGAATGAACACTGAAGCTTTCTTT
>TRBJ2-2|TRBD1|NA|TRBV7-9
CASSHRTGTGYTGELFF
TGTGCCAGCAGCCATCGAACCGGGACAGGGTACACCGGGGAGCTGTTTTTT
>TRBJ2-1|NA|NA|TRBV21-1
CASSKARGLAGAYNEQFF
TGTGCCAGCAGCAAAGCGAGGGGACTAGCGGGGGCCTACAATGAGCAGTTCTTC